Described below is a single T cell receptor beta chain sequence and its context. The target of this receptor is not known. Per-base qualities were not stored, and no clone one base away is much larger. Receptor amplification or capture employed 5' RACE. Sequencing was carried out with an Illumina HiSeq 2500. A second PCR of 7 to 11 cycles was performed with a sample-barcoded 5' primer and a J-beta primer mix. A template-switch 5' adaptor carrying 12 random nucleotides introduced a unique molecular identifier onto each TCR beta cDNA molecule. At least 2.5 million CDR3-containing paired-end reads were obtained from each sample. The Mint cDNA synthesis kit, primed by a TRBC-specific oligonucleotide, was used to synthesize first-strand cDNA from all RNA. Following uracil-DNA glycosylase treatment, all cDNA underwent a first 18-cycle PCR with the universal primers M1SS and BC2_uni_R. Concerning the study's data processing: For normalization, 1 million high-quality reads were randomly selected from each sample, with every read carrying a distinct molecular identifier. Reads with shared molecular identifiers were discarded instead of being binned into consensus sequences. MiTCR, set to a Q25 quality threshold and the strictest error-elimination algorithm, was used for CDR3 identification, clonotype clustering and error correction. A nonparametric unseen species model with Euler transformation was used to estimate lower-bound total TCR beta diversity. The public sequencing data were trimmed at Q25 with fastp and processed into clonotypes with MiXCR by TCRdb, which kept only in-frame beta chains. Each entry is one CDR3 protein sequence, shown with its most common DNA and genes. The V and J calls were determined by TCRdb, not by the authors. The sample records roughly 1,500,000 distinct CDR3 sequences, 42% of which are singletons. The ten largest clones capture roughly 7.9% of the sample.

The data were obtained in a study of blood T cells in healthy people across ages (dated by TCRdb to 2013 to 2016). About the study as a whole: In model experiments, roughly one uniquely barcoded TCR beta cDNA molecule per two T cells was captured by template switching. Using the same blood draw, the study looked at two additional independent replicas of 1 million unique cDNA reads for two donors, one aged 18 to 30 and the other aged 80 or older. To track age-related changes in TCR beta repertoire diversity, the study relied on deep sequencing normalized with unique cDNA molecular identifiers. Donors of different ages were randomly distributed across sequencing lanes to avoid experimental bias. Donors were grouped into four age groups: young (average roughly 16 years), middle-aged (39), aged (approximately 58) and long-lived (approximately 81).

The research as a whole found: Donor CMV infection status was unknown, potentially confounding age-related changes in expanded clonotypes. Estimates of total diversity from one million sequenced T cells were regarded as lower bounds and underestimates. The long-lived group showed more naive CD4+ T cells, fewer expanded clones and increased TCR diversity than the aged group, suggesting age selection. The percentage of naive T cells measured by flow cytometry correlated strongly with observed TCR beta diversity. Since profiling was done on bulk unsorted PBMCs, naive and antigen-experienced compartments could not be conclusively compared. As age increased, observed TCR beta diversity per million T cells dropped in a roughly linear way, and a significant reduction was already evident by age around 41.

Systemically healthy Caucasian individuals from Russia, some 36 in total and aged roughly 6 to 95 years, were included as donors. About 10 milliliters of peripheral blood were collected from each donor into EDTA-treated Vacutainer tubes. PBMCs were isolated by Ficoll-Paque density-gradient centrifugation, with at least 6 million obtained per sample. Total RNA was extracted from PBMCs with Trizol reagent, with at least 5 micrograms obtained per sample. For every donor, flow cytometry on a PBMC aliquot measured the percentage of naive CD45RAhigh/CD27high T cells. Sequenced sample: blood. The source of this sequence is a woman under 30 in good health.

The sequence in DNA is TGTGCCAGCGGTCGGACCAGTTGGGCTACTAATGAAAAACTGTTTTTT. The encoded protein is CASGRTSWATNEKLFF. The rearranged chain carries TRBV27 and TRBJ1-4; no D gene call is confident. Taken from cysteine to phenylalanine, the CDR3 has 16 residues. Just the 48-base CDR3 DNA is kept, in frame starting at base 1. According to the germline V gene (reference sequence), CDR1 reads MNHEY and CDR2 reads SMNVEV. V is cut by 8 bases and J by 2 bases, and the space between the germline ends is 18 bases.